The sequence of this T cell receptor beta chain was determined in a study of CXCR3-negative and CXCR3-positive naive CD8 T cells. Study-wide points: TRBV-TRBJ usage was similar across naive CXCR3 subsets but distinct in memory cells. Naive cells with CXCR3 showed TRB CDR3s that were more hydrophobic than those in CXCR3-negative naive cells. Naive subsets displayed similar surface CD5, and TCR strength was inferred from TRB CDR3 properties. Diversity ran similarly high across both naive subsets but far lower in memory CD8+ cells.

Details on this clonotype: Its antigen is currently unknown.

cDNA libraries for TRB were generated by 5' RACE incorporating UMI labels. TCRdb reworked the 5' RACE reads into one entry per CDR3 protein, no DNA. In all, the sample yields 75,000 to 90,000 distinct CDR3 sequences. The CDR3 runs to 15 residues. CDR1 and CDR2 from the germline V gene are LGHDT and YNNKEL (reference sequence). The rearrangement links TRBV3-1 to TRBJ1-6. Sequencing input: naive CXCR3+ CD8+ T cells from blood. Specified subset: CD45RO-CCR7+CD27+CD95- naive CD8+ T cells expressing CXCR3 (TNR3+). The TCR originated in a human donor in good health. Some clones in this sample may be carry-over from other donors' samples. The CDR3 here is CASSQQGGYNSPLHF.